The source of this T cell receptor beta chain is a study of CD8 T cells in ankylosing spondylitis (dated by TCRdb to 2015 to 2018). Study-wide context: The study profiled T cell receptor beta repertoires in healthy donors and ankylosing spondylitis patients to find disease-linked TCR variants. The full study cohort comprised approximately 23 ankylosing spondylitis patients and approximately 100 healthy donors. Peripheral blood samples were taken, and synovial fluid was additionally collected from ankylosing spondylitis patients. The investigation overall reported the following: The disease-linked clones were reported to be significantly enriched in matched synovial fluid samples from ankylosing spondylitis patients. A CD8+ phenotype was shown by the disease-linked clones, which were found at relatively low frequencies in peripheral blood. Some motif variants had previously been reported in the synovial fluid and blood of reactive arthritis patients, which suggests shared mechanisms of disease initiation. A TCR beta motif of eight highly homologous amino acid variants appeared characteristic of blood from ankylosing spondylitis patients.

For sequencing, an Illumina HiSeq 2500 was employed. Quantitative 5'-RACE with molecular barcodes was used to prepare TCR beta libraries. In the source study's methods: A new computational method, built on a probabilistic model of VDJ rearrangement, was used to identify disease-linked TCR variants. Using fastp trimming at Q25 and MiXCR clonotype assembly, TCRdb reanalyzed the public sequencing data and kept in-frame beta chains. CDR3 protein sequences are deduplicated, and each keeps its most common genes and DNA. The V and J calls reflect TCRdb's pipeline rather than the authors' work. The sample has approximately 250,000 distinct CDR3 sequences on record, over 9.5% of them singletons. The biggest ten clones account for about 2.8% of the sample. As for this clonotype: Its antigen is currently not known. No base quality values were provided; no much bigger clone lies one nucleotide off.

Sequenced sample: blood, either unsorted or a sorted T cell fraction (not recorded which). This clonotype was obtained from a male donor with ankylosing spondylitis or in good health (not recorded which).

CDR3 loop: CASSQGDAGWGYTF. The nucleotides are TGTGCCAGCAGCCAAGGAGATGCAGGGTGGGGCTACACCTTC. The chain is assembled from TRBV3-1 and TRBJ1-2; TRBD1 might be the D gene, on 5 matching bases. The trim is 1 base for V and 8 bases for J, with a gap of 14 bases between the germline ends. The CDR3 runs 14 residues from the cysteine to the phenylalanine. Left in the record is the CDR3 DNA by itself, 42 bases read in frame from the first base. CDR1 and CDR2 (LGHDT, YNNKEL) derive from the germline V gene (reference sequence). Supplemented by the reference TRBV3-1 and TRBJ1-2 proteins around the CDR3, the complete variable domain is DTAVSQTPKYLVTQMGNDKSIKCEQNLGHDTMYWYKQDSKKFLKIMFSYNNKELIINETVPNRFSPKSPDKAHLNLHINSLELGDSAVYFCASSQGDAGWGYTFGSGTRLTVV.